The clone carrying this T cell receptor (beta chain) showed up just a few times. The antigen is not known. PCR was performed using 60 Vbeta and 13 Jbeta primers. Only in-frame clones appear in the TCRdb table, and some are missing; sequencing was by immunoSEQ multiplex PCR. Found here are about 130,000 clones, 75% to 85% of them singletons; the top ten hold 3% to 4%. These data belong to a study of cytomegalovirus exposure and HLA in healthy donors. Study outcomes and limitations: Highly shared sequence variants in one cluster were likely a sequencing artifact. Later analysis suggested links between common viral pathogens and several top significant clusters. Per a later analysis, HLA-associated TCR beta chains showed more clonal expansion than other, equally common TCR beta chains.

Per the germline V gene, CDR1 is SGHNT and CDR2 is YYREEE (reference sequence). Losses at the gene ends were 3 bases for V and 4 bases for J; bases not matched to a gene: 5. The CDR3 loop spans 14 amino acids. The source material was PBMCs. This TCR was sampled from a male donor in good health and CMV-seronegative. V and J are TRBV5-4 and TRBJ1-1; 8 nucleotides match TRBD1. Written as DNA, the CDR3 is TGTGCCAGCAGCTCACCAGGGGGCGCCACTGAAGCTTTCTTT. Amino acid sequence: CASSSPGGATEAFF.